The TCR beta chain under discussion was sequenced for a study of T cells expressing NK-cell markers. Study summary: HCMV serostatus: most of the eight sequenced donors positive, one negative.

With the 5' RACE reads reprocessed, TCRdb shows one record per CDR3 protein and no DNA. The table for this sample gives about 300,000 distinct CDR3 sequences. Sequencing was carried out using blood T cells: a sorted CD56 or NKG2C T cell subset, CD4+ or CD8+ T cells, or bulk PBMC T cells (not recorded which). The source of this sequence is a woman aged 18 to 75 in good health.

The CDR3 sequence: CASSLYPLGGGQETQYF. The J gene is TRBJ2-5, the V gene TRBV7-3; TCRdb selects TRBD2, and the lack of DNA leaves this call unchecked. This CDR3 has 17 amino acids. Per the germline V gene, CDR1 is SGHTA and CDR2 is FQGTGA.